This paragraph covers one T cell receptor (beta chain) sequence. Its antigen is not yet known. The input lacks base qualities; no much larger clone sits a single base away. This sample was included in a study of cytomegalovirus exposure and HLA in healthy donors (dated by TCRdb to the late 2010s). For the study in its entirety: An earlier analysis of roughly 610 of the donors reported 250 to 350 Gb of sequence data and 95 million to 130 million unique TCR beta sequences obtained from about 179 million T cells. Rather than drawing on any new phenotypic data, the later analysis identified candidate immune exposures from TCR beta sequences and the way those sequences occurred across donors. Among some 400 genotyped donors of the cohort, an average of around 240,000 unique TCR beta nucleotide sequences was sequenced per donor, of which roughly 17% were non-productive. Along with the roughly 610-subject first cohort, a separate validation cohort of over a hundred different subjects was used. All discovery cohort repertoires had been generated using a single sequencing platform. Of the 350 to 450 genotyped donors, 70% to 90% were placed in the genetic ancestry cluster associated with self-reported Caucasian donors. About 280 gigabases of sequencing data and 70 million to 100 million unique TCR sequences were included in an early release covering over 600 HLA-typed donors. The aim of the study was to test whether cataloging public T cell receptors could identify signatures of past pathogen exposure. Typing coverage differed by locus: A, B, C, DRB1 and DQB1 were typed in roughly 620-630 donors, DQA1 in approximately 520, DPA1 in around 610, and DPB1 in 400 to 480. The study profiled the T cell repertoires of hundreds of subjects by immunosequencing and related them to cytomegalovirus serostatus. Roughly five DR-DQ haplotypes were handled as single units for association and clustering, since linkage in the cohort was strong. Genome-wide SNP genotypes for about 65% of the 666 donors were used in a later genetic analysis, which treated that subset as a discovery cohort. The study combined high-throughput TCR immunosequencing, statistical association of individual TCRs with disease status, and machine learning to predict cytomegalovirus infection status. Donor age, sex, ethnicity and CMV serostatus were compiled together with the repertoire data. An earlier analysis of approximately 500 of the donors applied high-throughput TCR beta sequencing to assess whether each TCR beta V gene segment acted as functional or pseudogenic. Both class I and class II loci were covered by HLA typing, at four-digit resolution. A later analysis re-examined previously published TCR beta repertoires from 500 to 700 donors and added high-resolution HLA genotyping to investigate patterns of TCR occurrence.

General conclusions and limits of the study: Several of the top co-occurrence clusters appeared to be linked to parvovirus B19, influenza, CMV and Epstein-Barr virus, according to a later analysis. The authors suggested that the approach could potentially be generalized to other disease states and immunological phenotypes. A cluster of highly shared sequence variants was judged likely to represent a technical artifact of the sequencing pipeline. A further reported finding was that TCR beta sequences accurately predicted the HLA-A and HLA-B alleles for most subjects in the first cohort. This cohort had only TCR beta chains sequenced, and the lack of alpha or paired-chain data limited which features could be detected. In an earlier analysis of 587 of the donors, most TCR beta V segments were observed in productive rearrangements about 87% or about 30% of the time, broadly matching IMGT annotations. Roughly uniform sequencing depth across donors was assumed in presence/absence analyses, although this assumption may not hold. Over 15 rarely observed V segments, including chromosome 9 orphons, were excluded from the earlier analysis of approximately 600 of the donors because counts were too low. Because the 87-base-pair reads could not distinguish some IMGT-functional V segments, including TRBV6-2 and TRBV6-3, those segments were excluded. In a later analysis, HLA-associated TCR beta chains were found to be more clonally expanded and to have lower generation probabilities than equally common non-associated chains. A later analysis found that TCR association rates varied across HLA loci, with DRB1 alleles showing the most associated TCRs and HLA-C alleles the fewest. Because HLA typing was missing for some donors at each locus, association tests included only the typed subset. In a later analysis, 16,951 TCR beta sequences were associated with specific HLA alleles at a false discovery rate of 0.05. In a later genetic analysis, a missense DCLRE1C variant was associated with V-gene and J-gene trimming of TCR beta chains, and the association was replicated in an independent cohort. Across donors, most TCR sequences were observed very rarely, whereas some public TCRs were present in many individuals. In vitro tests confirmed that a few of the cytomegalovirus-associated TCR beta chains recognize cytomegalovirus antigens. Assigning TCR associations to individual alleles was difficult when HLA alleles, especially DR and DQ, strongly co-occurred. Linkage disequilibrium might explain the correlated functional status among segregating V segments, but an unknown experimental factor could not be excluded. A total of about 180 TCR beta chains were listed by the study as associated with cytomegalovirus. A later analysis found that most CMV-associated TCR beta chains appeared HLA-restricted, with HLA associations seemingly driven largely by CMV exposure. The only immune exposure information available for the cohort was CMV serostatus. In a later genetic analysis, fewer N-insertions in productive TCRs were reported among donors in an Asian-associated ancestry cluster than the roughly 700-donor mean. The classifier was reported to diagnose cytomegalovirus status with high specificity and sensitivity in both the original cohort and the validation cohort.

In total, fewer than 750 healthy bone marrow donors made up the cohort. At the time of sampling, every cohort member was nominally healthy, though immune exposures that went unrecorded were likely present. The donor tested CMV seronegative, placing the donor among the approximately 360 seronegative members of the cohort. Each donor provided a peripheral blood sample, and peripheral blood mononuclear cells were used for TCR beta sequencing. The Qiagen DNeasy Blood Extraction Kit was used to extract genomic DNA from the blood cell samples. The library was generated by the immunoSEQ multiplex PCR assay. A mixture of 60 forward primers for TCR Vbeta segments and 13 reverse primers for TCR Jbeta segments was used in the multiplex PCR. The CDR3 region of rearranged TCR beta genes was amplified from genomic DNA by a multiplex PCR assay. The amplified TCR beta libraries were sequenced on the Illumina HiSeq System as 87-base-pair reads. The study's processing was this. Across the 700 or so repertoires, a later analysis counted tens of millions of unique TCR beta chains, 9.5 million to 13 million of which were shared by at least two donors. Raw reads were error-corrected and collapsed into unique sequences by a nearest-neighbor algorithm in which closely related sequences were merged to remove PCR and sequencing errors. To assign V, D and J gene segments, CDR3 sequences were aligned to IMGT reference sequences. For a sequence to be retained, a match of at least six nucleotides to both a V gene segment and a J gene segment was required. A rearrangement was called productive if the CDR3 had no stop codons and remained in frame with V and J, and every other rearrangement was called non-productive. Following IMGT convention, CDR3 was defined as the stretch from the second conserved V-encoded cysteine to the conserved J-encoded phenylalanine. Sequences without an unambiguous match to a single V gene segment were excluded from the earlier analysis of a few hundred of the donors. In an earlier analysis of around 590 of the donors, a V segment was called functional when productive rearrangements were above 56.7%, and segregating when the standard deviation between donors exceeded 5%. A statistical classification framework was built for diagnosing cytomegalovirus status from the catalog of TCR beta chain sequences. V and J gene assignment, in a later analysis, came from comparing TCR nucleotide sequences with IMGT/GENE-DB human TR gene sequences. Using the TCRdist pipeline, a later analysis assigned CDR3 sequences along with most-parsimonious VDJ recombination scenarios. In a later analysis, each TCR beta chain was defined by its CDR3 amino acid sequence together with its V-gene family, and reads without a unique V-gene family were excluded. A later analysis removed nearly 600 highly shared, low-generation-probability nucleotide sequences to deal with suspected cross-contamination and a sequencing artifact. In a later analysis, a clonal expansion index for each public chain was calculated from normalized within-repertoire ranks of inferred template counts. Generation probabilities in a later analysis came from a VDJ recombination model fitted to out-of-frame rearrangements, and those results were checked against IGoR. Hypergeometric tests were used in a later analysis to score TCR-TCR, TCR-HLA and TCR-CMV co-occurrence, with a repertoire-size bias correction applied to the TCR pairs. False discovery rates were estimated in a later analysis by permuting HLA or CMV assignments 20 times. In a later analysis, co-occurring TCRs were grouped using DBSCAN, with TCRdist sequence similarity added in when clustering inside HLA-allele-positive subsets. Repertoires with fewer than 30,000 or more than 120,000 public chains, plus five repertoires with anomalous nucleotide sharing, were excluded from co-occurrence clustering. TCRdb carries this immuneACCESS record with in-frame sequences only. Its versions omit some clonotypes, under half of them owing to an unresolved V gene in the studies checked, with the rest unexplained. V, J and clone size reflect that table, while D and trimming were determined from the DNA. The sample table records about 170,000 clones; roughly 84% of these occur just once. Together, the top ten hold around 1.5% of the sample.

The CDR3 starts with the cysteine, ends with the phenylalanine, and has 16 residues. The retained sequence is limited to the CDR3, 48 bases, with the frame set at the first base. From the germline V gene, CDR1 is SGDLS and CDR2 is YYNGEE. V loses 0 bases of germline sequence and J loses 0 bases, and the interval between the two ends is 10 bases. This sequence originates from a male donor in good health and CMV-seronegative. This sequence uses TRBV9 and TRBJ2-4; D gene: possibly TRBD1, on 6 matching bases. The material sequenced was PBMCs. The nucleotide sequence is TGTGCCAGCAGCGTAGAGGGGGTGGGAGCCAAAAACATTCAGTACTTC. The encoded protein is CASSVEGVGAKNIQYF.